A single TCR beta chain is shown here with its context. Its antigen is unknown. Pooled together were second doses at about 4 or about 12 weeks. The data were obtained in a study of T cell responses to AZD1222 COVID-19 vaccine. Assay: immunoSEQ multiplex PCR; the TCRdb copy retains only in-frame clones and omits some. The sample yields 150,000 to 200,000 clones, about 86% seen once. J lost 3 bases, V lost 6 bases, and 4 bases had no gene match. CDR1 and CDR2 from the germline V gene are LNHDA and SQIVND (reference sequence). CDR3 size: 14 residues. General study points: Spike was spanned by vaccine-associated CD4 TCRs, with dominance at 160-218 and 743-854.

The material was peripheral blood, obtained 28 days after the second AZD1222 dose. The chain uses TRBV19 and TRBJ2-2; 7 positions agree with TRBD1. The source is an adult who received the AZD1222 COVID-19 vaccine. CDR3 protein: CASSGTAYTGELFF. The CDR3 DNA sequence: TGTGCCAGTAGCGGGACAGCCTACACCGGGGAGCTGTTTTTT.